This TCR beta chain emerged from a study of low-dose radiotherapy and immunotherapy resistance in tumors. Overall study context: Each two-week cycle included intravenous cyclophosphamide 200 mg/m2, given one day before radiation and immunotherapy. Daily, from cycle 1 day 1 and for four cycles, patients took oral aspirin 300 mg.

This clonotype was found many times. Time point given: after trial treatment. Specified treatment: LDRT plus nivolumab, ipilimumab, low-dose cyclophosphamide and aspirin (RACIN trial). Donors were treated with nivolumab, ipilimumab, aspirin, and low-dose cyclophosphamide and radiotherapy. Eligibility required advanced solid tumors lacking tumor-infiltrating lymphocytes. Germline loops: CDR1 MGHRA, CDR2 YSYEKL. V was trimmed by 4 bases and J by 3 bases, leaving 19 bases between them. The CDR3 runs 17 residues. Primers used for first-strand cDNA, a TRAV- and TRBV-specific set, covered both alpha and beta chains. For amplifying TCRs, the PCR ran for about 20 cycles with Phusion, which was used together with a constant-region primer and the adapter on the V primers. TCRdb re-analysed the reads in MiXCR, keeping a single row per CDR3 protein. Of around 80,000 distinct CDR3 sequences listed, about a sixth are singletons.

The rearrangement uses TRBV4-1 and TRBJ1-5; possibly TRBD1 for D (5 bases). The sequence derives from a male donor with prostate cancer. Sequences were derived from PBMCs, sampled after low-dose radiotherapy plus immunotherapy. The CDR3 sequence: CASSRTGANGANQPQHF. The CDR3 nucleotides read TGCGCCAGCAGCCGGACTGGGGCAAATGGGGCCAATCAGCCCCAGCATTTT.